This entry describes one TCR beta chain. The CDR3 runs 20 residues. The germline V gene has CDR1 MDHEN and CDR2 SYDVKM. J gave up 0 bases and V 6 bases, and 15 bases lay outside the gene matches. This entry comes from a study of shared T cell receptors in the human thymus. The assay was immunoSEQ multiplex PCR, and TCRdb's table has in-frame clones only and misses some. The sample shows approximately 580,000 clones, approximately 78% of them seen only once. These records were also assigned to another study, of human thymus T cells. That paper states: Corrective surgery for congenital heart defects was being performed on the healthy Finnish infants who served as donors. Thymic tissue was derived from resections collected during corrective heart surgery. Repertoires from thymus and blood appeared to show biased V and J gene usage.

The sequencing sample was made of thymocytes. The chain couples TRBV28 to TRBJ2-6, with 9 bases fitting TRBD1. The TCR sequence derives from a boy in the first two years of life with a congenital heart defect. The CDR3 spells CASRPRDRELGLSGANVLTF. For the CDR3, the DNA is TGTGCCAGCAGACCCCGGGACAGGGAACTGGGGCTCTCTGGGGCCAACGTCCTGACTTTC. Together with reference TRBV28 and TRBJ2-6, the CDR3 gives the full variable domain: DVKVTQSSRYLVKRTGEKVFLECVQDMDHENMFWYRQDPGLGLRLIYFSYDVKMKEKGDIPEGYSVSREKKERFSLILESASTNQTSMYLCASRPRDRELGLSGANVLTFGAGSRLTVL.